This entry lists 27 T cell receptor beta chains sequenced from one sample in a study of cytomegalovirus exposure and HLA in healthy donors. The study ran its PCR with 60 Vbeta and 13 Jbeta primers. Sequenced by immunoSEQ multiplex PCR; TCRdb stores in-frame clones only, minus some. The top ten clones hold approximately 3.2% of a sample with about 140,000 clones, roughly 75% of them seen once. The sequenced sample consisted of PBMCs. Every receptor here comes from a man aged 40-55 years in good health and CMV-seronegative.

The chain recombines TRBV5-8 with TRBJ2-4, with TRBD1 as a possible D gene (6 bases). Germline V lookup: CDR1 SGHTS, CDR2 YDEGEE. This CDR3 region has 12 residues. Trimming cost V 5 bases and J 16 bases, with 19 bases left between them. CDR3 DNA sequence: TGTGCCAGCAGTTCGGACAGCCCAGGGTCCTACTTC. It encodes CASSSDSPGSYF.

This sequence joins TRBV19 and TRBJ1-5, with D maybe TRBD1 (6 bases). CDR1 is LNHDA and CDR2 is SQIVND in the germline V gene (reference sequence). This CDR3 contains 15 residues. Trimming cost V 10 bases and J 2 bases, with 18 bases left between them. As DNA, the CDR3 is TGTGCCACCAAAGAACAGGGCCCCGGCAATCAGCCCCAGCATTTT. This codes for CATKEQGPGNQPQHF.

CDR3 in DNA: TGTGCCAGCAGTGGACAGGGTGATATGGATACGCAGTATTTT. Translated: CASSGQGDMDTQYF. The chain couples TRBV6-4 to TRBJ2-3; 7 positions match TRBD1. This CDR3 has 14 residues. Germline V gene data show CDR1 as MRHNA and CDR2 as SNTAGT. V was pared by 4 bases and J by 6 bases, with 7 bases of the junction left unmatched.

This clone was recorded once. The DNA of the CDR3 is TGTGCCAGTAGTGCGGCCCGGGACAGGGACCTGAACACTGAAGCTTTCTTT. This translates into CASSAARDRDLNTEAFF. V usage is TRBV19 and J usage is TRBJ1-1; 9 bases match TRBD1. CDR1 LNHDA and CDR2 SQIVND come from the germline V gene (reference sequence). With V trimmed by 5 bases and J by 0 bases, 10 bases remained unmatched. The CDR3 sequence is 17 residues long.

The gene calls are TRBV11-2 and TRBJ2-5; TRBD1 might be the D (5 bases). The V gene lost 2 bases and the J gene lost 3 bases, with 10 bases spanning the gap. CDR1 and CDR2 (germline): SGHAT, FQNNGV. The CDR3 is 14 amino acids. This CDR3 reads CASSLRGREETQYF. The CDR3 nucleotides read TGTGCCAGCAGCTTAAGGGGAAGGGAAGAGACCCAGTACTTC.

The chain combines TRBV25-1 with TRBJ1-1; 10 bases fit TRBD1. This CDR3 has 14 residues. V trimming: 3 bases; J trimming: 4 bases; junction bases outside the gene matches: 2. CDR1 MGHDK and CDR2 SYGVNS come from the germline V gene. CDR3 loop: CASSDRDRGTEAFF. The CDR3 bases are TGTGCCAGCAGTGACCGGGACAGGGGCACTGAAGCTTTCTTT.

This chain joins TRBV28 and TRBJ2-3; a weak D match, TRBD2 (6 bases). CDR3 length: 15 residues. Germline CDR1 and CDR2: MDHEN and SYDVKM. Trimming removed 6 bases from V and 1 base from J, with 14 bases in between. The CDR3 nucleotides are TGTGCCAGCAGCTTAGGGTCGGGGGGCACAGATACGCAGTATTTT. Translating gives CASSLGSGGTDTQYF.

This sequence joins TRBV7-2 and TRBJ2-5; a weak D match, TRBD1 (8 bases). The CDR3 length is 15 residues. Germline V gene data show CDR1 as SGHTA and CDR2 as FQGNSA. The V gene lost 3 bases and the J gene lost 4 bases, with 15 bases spanning the gap. CDR3 DNA: TGTGCCAGCAGCTTGAACAGGGGGGGTACAGAGACCCAGTACTTC. This codes for CASSLNRGGTETQYF.

Of note for this clone: The sample has other DNA sequences that encode this CDR3 too. J is TRBJ2-7 and V is TRBV6-5; D is ambiguous. The CDR3 covers 13 residues. Germline-derived CDR1 and CDR2 are MNHEY and SVGAGI. V was cut by 4 bases and J by 2 bases, with 9 bases left in between. In DNA, the CDR3 is TGTGCCAGCAGTTTTGGGCAGGCCTACGAGCAGTACTTC. This gives the protein CASSFGQAYEQYF.

This chain connects TRBV4-1 to TRBJ1-1; tentatively, D is TRBD1 (5 bases). CDR3 size: 15 residues. Trimming cost V 9 bases and J 2 bases, with 19 bases left between them. Germline-derived CDR1 and CDR2 are MGHRA and YSYEKL. The CDR3 here is CASEPGGFANTEAFF. CDR3 DNA sequence: TGCGCCAGTGAACCTGGGGGGTTCGCCAACACTGAAGCTTTCTTT.

The V gene is TRBV9, the J gene TRBJ1-5; D not resolved. Trimming took 4 bases from V and 0 from J, leaving 17 bases between them. The V gene's germline CDR1 is SGDLS and CDR2 YYNGEE. The CDR3 contains 17 residues. This CDR3 is CASSIAASTYSNQPQHF. DNA for the CDR3: TGTGCCAGCAGCATAGCTGCCTCAACCTATAGCAATCAGCCCCAGCATTTT.

The chain links TRBV19 to TRBJ2-4, with a tentative D call TRBD1 (6 bases). V was shortened by 7 bases and J by 6 bases, with 10 bases between the two germline ends. The CDR3 spans 12 residues. From germline, CDR1 is LNHDA and CDR2 SQIVND (reference sequence). CDR3 coding DNA: TGTGCCAGTAAACAGGGTGCAAACATTCAGTACTTC. Amino acids: CASKQGANIQYF.

This chain connects TRBV11-1 to TRBJ1-2; TRBD1 is a possible D gene (5 bases). Trimming took 0 bases from V and 4 from J, leaving 15 bases between them. Germline CDR1 and CDR2: SGHAT and FQDESV (reference sequence). This CDR3 is built from 16 residues. The CDR3 DNA reads TGTGCCAGCAGCTTAGCCGCCCTGGGGCCCGGCTATGGCTACACCTTC. Its translation is CASSLAALGPGYGYTF.

This sequence joins TRBV5-5 and TRBJ2-3; 9 bases are a match to TRBD2. Germline values: CDR1 SGHKS, CDR2 YYEKEE (reference sequence). The CDR3 sequence is 16 residues long. Losses at the gene ends were 0 bases for V and 2 bases for J; bases not matched to a gene: 4. In DNA, the CDR3 is TGTGCCAGCAGCTTGGCCCGACTAGCGGACACAGATACGCAGTATTTT. Translating gives CASSLARLADTDTQYF.

The chain's CDR3 is CASSPPLVRGNYGYTF. Here the CDR3 DNA reads TGTGCCAGCTCACCCCCCTTAGTGAGGGGGAACTATGGCTACACCTTC. This chain links TRBV18 with TRBJ1-2; maybe TRBD1 (6 bases). This CDR3 spans 16 amino acids. The V end lost 3 bases, the J end lost 2 bases, and 16 bases lay between the germline ends. Per the germline V gene, CDR1 is KGHSH and CDR2 is LQKENI.

The chain links TRBV23-1 to TRBJ2-7; D is possibly TRBD2 (5 bases). TRBV23-1 is an open reading frame whose function is uncertain. This CDR3 contains 16 residues. V was pared by 1 base and J by 2 bases, with 15 bases between. DNA for the CDR3: TGCGCCAGCAGTCAATTCCGGCGGGCGGAAACCTACGAGCAGTACTTC. Protein product: CASSQFRRAETYEQYF.

This clone was recorded at least ten times. This chain connects TRBV11-2 to TRBJ1-1; a possible D gene is TRBD1 (6 bases). Trimming took 4 bases from V and 3 from J, leaving 15 bases between them. The length of the CDR3 is 15 residues. In germline, CDR1 is SGHAT, CDR2 FQNNGV. CDR3 coding DNA: TGTGCCAGCAGCTCGGGGGGCCCGGGGGACACTGAAGCTTTCTTT. Amino acid sequence: CASSSGGPGDTEAFF.

This clone was seen a few times. This chain links TRBV27 with TRBJ2-3; maybe TRBD1 (6 bases). Trimming cost V 5 bases and J 0 bases, with 12 bases left between them. Germline assignment: CDR1 MNHEY and CDR2 SMNVEV (reference sequence). The CDR3 has 15 amino acids. The CDR3, as DNA: TGTGCCAGCAGTCCGTTCCAGGGGAGCACAGATACGCAGTATTTT. This gives the protein CASSPFQGSTDTQYF.

The chain links TRBV2 to TRBJ2-2, with 8 bases aligning to TRBD2. Germline lookup yields CDR1 SNHLY and CDR2 FYNNEI. CDR3 length: 17 amino acids. V gave up 8 bases and J gave up 1 base; unmatched junction bases: 12. CDR3 sequence reads: CASRFAGGGLNTGELFF. In nucleotides, the CDR3 is TGTGCCAGCCGTTTTGCGGGGGGCGGCCTGAACACCGGGGAGCTGTTTTTT. Full variable domain (missing parts from reference TRBV2 and TRBJ2-2): EPEVTQTPSHQVTQMGQEVILRCVPISNHLYFYWYRQILGQKVEFLVSFYNNEISEKSEIFDDQFSVERPDGSNFTLKIRSTKLEDSAMYFCASRFAGGGLNTGELFFGEGSRLTVL.

The chain has TRBV18 and TRBJ2-7, with a weak D call TRBD2 (6 bases). The germline V gene has CDR1 KGHSH and CDR2 LQKENI. This CDR3 spans 16 amino acids. V shed 4 bases and J shed 2 bases, with 18 bases lying between them. DNA for the CDR3: TGTGCCAGCTCACTCCCATTGGGGGGTACGCCCTACGAGCAGTACTTC. Amino acids: CASSLPLGGTPYEQYF.

V and J are TRBV9 and TRBJ2-5; a weak D match, TRBD1 (5 bases). Germline lookup yields CDR1 SGDLS and CDR2 YYNGEE. The CDR3 runs to 13 residues. Between the trimmed V and J ends, which lost 4 bases and 5 bases, there was a span of 12 bases. The CDR3 spells CASSTRGAETQYF. The CDR3 DNA is TGTGCCAGCAGCACCCGTGGGGCCGAGACCCAGTACTTC. The full variable domain, completed using reference TRBV9 and TRBJ2-5, is DSGVTQTPKHLITATGQRVTLRCSPRSGDLSVYWYQQSLDQGLQFLIQYYNGEERAKGNILERFSAQQFPDLHSELNLSSLELGDSALYFCASSTRGAETQYFGPGTRLLVL.

The table lists this clone with a few counts. The chain carries TRBV4-1 and TRBJ2-1, with D possibly being TRBD2 (6 bases). V was clipped by 2 bases and J by 9 bases, with 14 bases between them. CDR3 length: 14 amino acids. Germline-derived CDR1 and CDR2 are MGHRA and YSYEKL. Here the CDR3 reads CASSQRLVIGEQFF. The CDR3 DNA reads as TGCGCCAGCAGCCAAAGACTAGTAATCGGTGAGCAGTTCTTC.

The genes are TRBV9 and TRBJ2-1; maybe TRBD1 (6 bases). CDR3 size: 15 residues. Trimming took 0 bases from V and 1 from J, leaving 8 bases between them. CDR1 and CDR2 from the germline V gene are SGDLS and YYNGEE. In DNA, the CDR3 is TGTGCCAGCAGCGTAGGACAGGAATCCTACAATGAGCAGTTCTTC. Amino acids: CASSVGQESYNEQFF.

The chain uses TRBV11-1 and TRBJ2-5, with TRBD2 matching over 14 bases. The CDR3 length is 17 residues. CDR1 is SGHAT and CDR2 is FQDESV in the germline V gene (reference sequence). V gave up 7 bases and J gave up 0 bases; unmatched junction bases: 7. Here the CDR3 reads CASTGTSGGVYQETQYF. CDR3 coding DNA: TGTGCCAGCACCGGGACTAGCGGGGGTGTGTACCAAGAGACCCAGTACTTC.

This sequence joins TRBV6-5 and TRBJ1-2, with TRBD1 matching over 7 bases. CDR1 and CDR2 from the germline V gene are MNHEY and SVGAGI. V shed 4 bases, J shed 5 bases, and the junction held 10 bases outside the gene matches. The CDR3 is made up of 15 amino acids. The CDR3 sequence is CASSSTGLLRYGYTF. CDR3 bases: TGTGCCAGCAGTTCGACAGGGTTGTTGCGGTATGGCTACACCTTC.

V usage is TRBV5-1 and J usage is TRBJ2-3; TRBD1 is a possible D gene (5 bases). The CDR3 extends over 16 amino acids. V lost 0 bases and J 2 bases, leaving 13 bases between the germline ends. Germline V gene sequence: CDR1 SGHRS, CDR2 YFSETQ. CDR3 nucleotide sequence: TGCGCCAGCAGCTTGGAAAGGACATCCACCACAGATACGCAGTATTTT. Translation gives CASSLERTSTTDTQYF.

The chain recombines TRBV1 with TRBJ1-2; TRBD1 was called by the table and not checked on the DNA. TRBV1 is termed a pseudogene. This CDR3 has 15 residues. The CDR3 coding sequence is TGCACCAGCAGCCCCGCCGGGACAGGGAGCTATGGCTACACCTTC. Its translation: CTSSPAGTGSYGYTF.